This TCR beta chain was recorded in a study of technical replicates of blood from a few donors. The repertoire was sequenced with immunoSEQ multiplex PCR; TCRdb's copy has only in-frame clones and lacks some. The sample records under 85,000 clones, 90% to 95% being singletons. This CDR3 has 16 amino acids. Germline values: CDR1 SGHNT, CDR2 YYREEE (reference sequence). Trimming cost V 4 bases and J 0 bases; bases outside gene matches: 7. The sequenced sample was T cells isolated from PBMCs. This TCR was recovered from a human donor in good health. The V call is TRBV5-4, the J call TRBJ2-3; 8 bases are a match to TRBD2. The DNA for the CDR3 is TGTGCCAGCAGCGTACCTAGCGGGCCTAGCACAGATACGCAGTATTTT. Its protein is CASSVPSGPSTDTQYF. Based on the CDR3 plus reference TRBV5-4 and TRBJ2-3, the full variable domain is ETGVTQSPTHLIKTRGQQVTLRCSSQSGHNTVSWYQQALGQGPQFIFQYYREEENGRGNFPPRFSGLQFPNYSSELNVNALELDDSALYLCASSVPSGPSTDTQYFGPGTRLTVL.